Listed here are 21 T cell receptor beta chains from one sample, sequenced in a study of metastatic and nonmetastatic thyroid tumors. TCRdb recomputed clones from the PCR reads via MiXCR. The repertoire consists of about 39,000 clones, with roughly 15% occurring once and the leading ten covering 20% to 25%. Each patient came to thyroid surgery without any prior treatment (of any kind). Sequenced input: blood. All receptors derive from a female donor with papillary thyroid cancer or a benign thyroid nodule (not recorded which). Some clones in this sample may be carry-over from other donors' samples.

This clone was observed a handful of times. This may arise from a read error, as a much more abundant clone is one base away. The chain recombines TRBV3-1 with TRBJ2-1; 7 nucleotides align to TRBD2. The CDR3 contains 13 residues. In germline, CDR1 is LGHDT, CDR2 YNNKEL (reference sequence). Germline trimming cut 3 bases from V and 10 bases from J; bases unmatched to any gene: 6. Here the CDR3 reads CASSQSGGGEQFF. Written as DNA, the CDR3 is TGTGCCAGCAGCCAGTCGGGGGGTGGAGAGCAGTTCTTC.

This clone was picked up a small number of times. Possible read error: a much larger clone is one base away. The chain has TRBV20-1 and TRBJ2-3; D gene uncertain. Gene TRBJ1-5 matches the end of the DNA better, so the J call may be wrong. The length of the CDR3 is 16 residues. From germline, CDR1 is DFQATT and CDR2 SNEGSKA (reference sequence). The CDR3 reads CSARVSALLGSDTQHF. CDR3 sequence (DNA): TGCAGTGCTAGAGTGTCTGCCTTACTCGGGTCCGATACGCAGCATTTT.

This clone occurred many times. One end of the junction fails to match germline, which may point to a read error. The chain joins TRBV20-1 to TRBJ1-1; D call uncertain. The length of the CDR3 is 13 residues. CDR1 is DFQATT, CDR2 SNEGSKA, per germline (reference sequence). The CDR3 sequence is CSTSTGVLTEAFF. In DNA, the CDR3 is TGCAGTACTAGTACGGGAGTATTGACTGAAGCTTTCTTT.

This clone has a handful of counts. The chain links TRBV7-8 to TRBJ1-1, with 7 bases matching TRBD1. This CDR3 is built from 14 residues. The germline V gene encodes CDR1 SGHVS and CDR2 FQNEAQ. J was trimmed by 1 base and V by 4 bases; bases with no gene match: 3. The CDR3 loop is CASSYRQGNTEAFF. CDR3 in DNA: TGTGCCAGCAGCTACAGACAGGGGAACACTGAAGCTTTCTTT.

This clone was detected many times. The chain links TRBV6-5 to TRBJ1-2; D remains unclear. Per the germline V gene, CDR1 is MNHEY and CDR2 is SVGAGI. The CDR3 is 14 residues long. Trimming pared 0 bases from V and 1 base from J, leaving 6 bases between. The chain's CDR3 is CASSYSNSNYGYTF. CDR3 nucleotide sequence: TGTGCCAGCAGTTACTCGAACAGTAACTATGGCTACACCTTC.

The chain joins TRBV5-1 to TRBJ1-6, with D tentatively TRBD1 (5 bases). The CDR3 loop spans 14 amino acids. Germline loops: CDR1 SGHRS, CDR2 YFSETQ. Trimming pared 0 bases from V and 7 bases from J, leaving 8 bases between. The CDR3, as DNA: TGCGCCAGCAGCTTGGCAGGGCCCAATTCACCCCTCCACTTT. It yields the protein CASSLAGPNSPLHF. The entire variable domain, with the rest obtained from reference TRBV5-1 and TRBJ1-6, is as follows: KAGVTQTPRYLIKTRGQQVTLSCSPISGHRSVSWYQQTPGQGLQFLFEYFSETQRNKGNFPGRFSGRQFSNSRSEMNVSTLELGDSALYLCASSLAGPNSPLHFGNGTRLTVT.

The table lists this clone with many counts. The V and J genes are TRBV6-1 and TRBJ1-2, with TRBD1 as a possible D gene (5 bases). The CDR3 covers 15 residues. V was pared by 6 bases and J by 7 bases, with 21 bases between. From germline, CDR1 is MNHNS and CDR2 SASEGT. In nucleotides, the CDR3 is TGTGCCAGCAGCCCAAAGAGGAAGGGGATAAGTGGCTACACCTTC. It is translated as CASSPKRKGISGYTF.

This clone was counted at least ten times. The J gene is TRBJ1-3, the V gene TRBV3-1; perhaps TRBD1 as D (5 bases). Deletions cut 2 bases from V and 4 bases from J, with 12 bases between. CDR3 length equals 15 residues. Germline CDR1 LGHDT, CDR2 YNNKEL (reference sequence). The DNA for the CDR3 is TGTGCCAGCAGCCAAAACAGAGGGGCCGGAAACACCATATATTTT. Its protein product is CASSQNRGAGNTIYF.

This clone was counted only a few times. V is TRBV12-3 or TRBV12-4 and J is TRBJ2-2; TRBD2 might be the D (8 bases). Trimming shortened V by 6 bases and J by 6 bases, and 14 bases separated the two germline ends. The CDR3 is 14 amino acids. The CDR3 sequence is CASRSSGTAGELFF. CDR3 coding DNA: TGTGCCAGCAGGAGTAGCGGGACAGCCGGGGAGCTGTTTTTT.

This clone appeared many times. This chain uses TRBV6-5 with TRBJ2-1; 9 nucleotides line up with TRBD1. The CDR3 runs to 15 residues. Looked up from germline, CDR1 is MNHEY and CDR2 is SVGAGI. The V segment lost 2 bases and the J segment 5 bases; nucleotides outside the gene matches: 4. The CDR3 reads CASSYTGQGNNEQFF. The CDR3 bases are TGTGCCAGCAGTTACACGGGACAGGGAAACAATGAGCAGTTCTTC.

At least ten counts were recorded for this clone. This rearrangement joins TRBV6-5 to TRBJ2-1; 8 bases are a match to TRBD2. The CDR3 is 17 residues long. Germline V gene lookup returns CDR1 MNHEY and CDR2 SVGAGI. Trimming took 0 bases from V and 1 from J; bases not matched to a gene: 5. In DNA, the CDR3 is TGTGCCAGCAGTTACTCTGGCGGGAGGAGGTCCTACAATGAGCAGTTCTTC. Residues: CASSYSGGRRSYNEQFF.

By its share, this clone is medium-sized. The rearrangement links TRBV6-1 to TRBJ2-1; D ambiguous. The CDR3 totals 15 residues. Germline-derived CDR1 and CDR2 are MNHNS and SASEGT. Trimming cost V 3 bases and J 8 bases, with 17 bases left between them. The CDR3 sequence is CASSEGPSAFDEQFF. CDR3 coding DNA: TGTGCCAGCAGTGAGGGCCCTTCTGCATTCGATGAGCAGTTCTTC.

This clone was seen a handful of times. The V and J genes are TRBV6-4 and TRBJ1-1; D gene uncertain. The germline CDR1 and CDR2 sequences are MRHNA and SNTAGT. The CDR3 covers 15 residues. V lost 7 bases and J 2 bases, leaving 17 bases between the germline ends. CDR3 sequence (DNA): TGTGCCAGCATTGAAGTGCAGATGTTTAACACTGAAGCTTTCTTT. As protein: CASIEVQMFNTEAFF.

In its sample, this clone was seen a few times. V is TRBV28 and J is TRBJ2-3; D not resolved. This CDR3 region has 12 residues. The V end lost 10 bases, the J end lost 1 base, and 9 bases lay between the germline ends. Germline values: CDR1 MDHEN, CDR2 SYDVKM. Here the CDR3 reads CATLDRTDTQYF. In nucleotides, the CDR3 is TGTGCCACCTTAGACCGCACAGATACGCAGTATTTT.

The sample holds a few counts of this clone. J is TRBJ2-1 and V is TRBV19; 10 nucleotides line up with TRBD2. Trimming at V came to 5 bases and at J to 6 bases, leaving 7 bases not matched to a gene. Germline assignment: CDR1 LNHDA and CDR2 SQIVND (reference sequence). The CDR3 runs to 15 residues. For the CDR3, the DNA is TGTGCCAGTAGTGGGCTAGCGGGAGTCGCCAATGAGCAGTTCTTC. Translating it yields CASSGLAGVANEQFF.

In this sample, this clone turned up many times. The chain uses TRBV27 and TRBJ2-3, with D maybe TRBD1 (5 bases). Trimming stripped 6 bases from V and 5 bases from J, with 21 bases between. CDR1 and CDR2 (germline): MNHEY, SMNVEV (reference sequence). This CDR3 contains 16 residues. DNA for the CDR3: TGTGCCAGCAGCCGTTCCGGTTTCGCAGGGCGAGATACGCAGTATTTT. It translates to CASSRSGFAGRDTQYF.

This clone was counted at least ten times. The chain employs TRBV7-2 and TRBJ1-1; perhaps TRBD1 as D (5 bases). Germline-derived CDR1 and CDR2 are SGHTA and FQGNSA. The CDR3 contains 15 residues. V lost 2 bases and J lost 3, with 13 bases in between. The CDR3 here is CASSLSLREDTEAFF. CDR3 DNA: TGTGCCAGCAGCTTATCACTCAGGGAGGACACTGAAGCTTTCTTT.

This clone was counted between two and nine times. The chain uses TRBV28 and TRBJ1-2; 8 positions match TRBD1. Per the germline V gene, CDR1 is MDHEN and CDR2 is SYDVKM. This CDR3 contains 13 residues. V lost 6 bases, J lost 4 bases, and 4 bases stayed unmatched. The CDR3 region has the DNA TGTGCCAGCAGGCGACAGGGGACCTATGGCTACACCTTC. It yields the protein CASRRQGTYGYTF.

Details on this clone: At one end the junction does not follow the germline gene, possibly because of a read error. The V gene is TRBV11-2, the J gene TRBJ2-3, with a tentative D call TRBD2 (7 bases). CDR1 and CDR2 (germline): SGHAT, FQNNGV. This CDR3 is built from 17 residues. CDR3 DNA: TGTGCCAGCAGCTTAGATGGGAGGGGGAGGAGCACAGATACGCGGTATTTT. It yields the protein CASSLDGRGRSTDTRYF.

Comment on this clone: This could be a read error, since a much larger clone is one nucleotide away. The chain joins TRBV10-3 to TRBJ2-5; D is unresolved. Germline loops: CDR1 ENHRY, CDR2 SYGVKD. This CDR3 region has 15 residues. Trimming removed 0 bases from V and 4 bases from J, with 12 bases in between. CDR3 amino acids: CAISESYGTGETQYF. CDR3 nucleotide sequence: TGTGCCATCAGTGAGTCGTACGGCACGGGAGAGACCCAGTACTTC.

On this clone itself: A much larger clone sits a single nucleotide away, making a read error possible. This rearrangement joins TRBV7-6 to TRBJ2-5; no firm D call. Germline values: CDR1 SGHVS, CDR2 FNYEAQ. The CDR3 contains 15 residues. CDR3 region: CASSFLDQAGETRYF. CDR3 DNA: TGTGCCAGCAGCTTCCTGGACCAGGCCGGTGAGACCCGGTACTTC.